This T cell receptor beta chain came from a study of cytomegalovirus exposure and HLA in healthy donors. Findings and caveats of the study: Reportedly, cytomegalovirus status was diagnosed with high sensitivity and specificity. A few chains tied to CMV proved CMV antigen-specific in vitro.

Germline CDR1 MDHEN, CDR2 SYDVKM. The CDR3 sequence is 17 residues long. Trimming stripped 2 bases from V and 5 bases from J, with 16 bases between. Method: immunoSEQ multiplex PCR; TCRdb's copy keeps in-frame clones and lacks some. The data contain fewer than 90,000 clones, 94% of them singletons. It was the roughly 110-subject validation cohort, separate from the approximately 620-subject first cohort, to which the donors belonged. As to this clone: Its antigen is not identified.

This chain joins TRBV28 and TRBJ1-6; no clear D gene. This TCR came from a woman between 18 and 29 years old in good health and CMV-seropositive. The sequencing sample was made of PBMCs. CDR3 region: CASSLNPATPDNSPLHF. DNA for the CDR3: TGTGCCAGCAGTTTAAATCCCGCGACACCAGATAATTCACCCCTCCACTTT.